The entry that follows covers one TCR beta chain sequence. These data come from a study of blood T cell repertoires in COVID-19. Study-level background: The samples span acute and convalescent COVID-19 from the United States, Italy and Spain. PBMCs, B-cell-depleted T cells, or T cells provided the cDNA or gDNA that made up the material.

Original methodology: From reference gene primer amplification, estimates of nucleated cell counts were derived. Sequencing used immunoSEQ multiplex PCR; TCRdb keeps in-frame clones, though not all of them. The V and J calls and clone size come from that table; D and trimming were worked out from the DNA. Here the sample spans more than 95,000 clones, around 80% being singletons. V lost 1 base, J lost 4 bases, and 10 bases lay in between. CDR3 length: 15 residues. The germline gives CDR1 LGHDT, CDR2 YNNKEL (reference sequence). The sequence was collected from a man aged 40-50 years with active or convalescent COVID-19. The chain is built from TRBV3-1 (or the pseudogene TRBV3-2) and TRBJ1-4; no reliable D call. Sequencing was done on a sample of peripheral blood. Written as DNA, the CDR3 is TGTGCCAGCAGCCAAGGCCAGATTCATAATGAAAAACTGTTTTTT. Protein sequence: CASSQGQIHNEKLFF.